This T cell receptor (beta chain) is from a study of T cells in localized non-small cell lung cancer. On this clone: Its antigen is as yet unknown.

The CDR3 loop spans 15 amino acids. CDR1 and CDR2 from the germline V gene are KGHSH and LQKENI. The junction had 9 bases not matched to a gene; V was cut back by 8 bases and J by 3 bases. Sequencing used immunoSEQ multiplex PCR; TCRdb keeps in-frame clones, though not all of them. The sample lists approximately 83,000 clones; approximately 90% were seen once. General observations from the study: There was higher T cell clonality in uninvolved adjacent lung than in tumor, and it was highest there. In adjacent lung, a median roughly 56 of the top 100 tumor clones were found. Increased T cell density in blood showed an association with longer overall survival.

The receptor was derived from a woman aged 40-70 years with stage II squamous cell lung carcinoma. The sample in question was PBMCs, obtained before any cancer treatment. This chain uses TRBV18 with TRBJ1-4, with 7 bases lining up with TRBD1. In DNA, the CDR3 is TGTGCCAGCGCGGGACAGCTGGGGTCTAATGAAAAACTGTTTTTT. Protein: CASAGQLGSNEKLFF.